This T cell receptor beta chain was observed in a study of cytomegalovirus exposure and HLA in healthy donors. Study information: Later analysis reported that the 110 or so validation repertoires shared the platform of the 500 to 750 first-cohort repertoires.

CDR3 length: 14 residues. The germline V and J ends were trimmed by 0 bases and 9 bases, with 12 bases remaining between them. Germline values: CDR1 LNHNV, CDR2 YYDKDF (reference sequence). The method was immunoSEQ multiplex PCR; TCRdb's version includes in-frame clones alone and lacks a portion of them. The table includes under 200,000 clones, roughly 80% detected once. Study-level results: Investigators reported about 160 TCR beta chains as tied to cytomegalovirus. Most TCR sequences were uncommon, yet certain public TCRs appeared in many donors. Subsequent analysis showed first-cohort TCR clusters tending to co-occur in 120 validation repertoires.

As for this clone: Its specificity is not known.

The chain recombines TRBV15 with TRBJ1-5; D remains unclear. This receptor was identified in a man younger than 30 in good health and CMV-seropositive. The sequenced sample was PBMCs. CDR3 sequence (DNA): TGTGCCACCAGCAGAGATGCGGGGAACTGGCCCCAGCATTTT. Translated, it gives CATSRDAGNWPQHF.